The 2 T cell receptor beta chains below all came from one sample that was sequenced in a study of blood T cell repertoires in COVID-19. This table comes from immunoSEQ multiplex PCR, and its TCRdb copy is limited to in-frame clones, with some not included. This table holds fewer than 200,000 clones, around nine tenths found once. The sequenced sample consisted of peripheral blood. The receptors shown here come from a woman between 70 and 85 years old with COVID-19, enrolled during active disease.

The chain employs TRBV28 and TRBJ2-3, with 7 bases fitting TRBD1. With V trimmed by 5 bases and J by 3 bases, 8 bases remained unmatched. Germline assignment: CDR1 MDHEN and CDR2 SYDVKM. The CDR3 contains 15 residues. The CDR3 sequence: CASSPSGQRTDTQYF. In DNA, the CDR3 is TGTGCCAGCAGTCCCTCGGGACAGAGGACAGATACGCAGTATTTT.

This chain links TRBV27 with TRBJ1-2; no definite D call. Germline CDR1 reads MNHEY; CDR2 reads SMNVEV (reference sequence). The germline V and J ends were trimmed by 3 bases and 5 bases, with 16 bases remaining between them. The CDR3 has 15 amino acids. In DNA, the CDR3 is TGTGCCAGCAGTTTTTCCGGGTCGGACTGGTATGGCTACACCTTC. Its protein product is CASSFSGSDWYGYTF.